A single sample is the source of the 17 T cell receptor beta chains below, sequenced in a study of blood T cells in healthy people across ages. PCR was performed a second time for about 6 to 12 cycles using a sample-barcoded 5' primer and a J-beta primer mix. MiXCR, applied by TCRdb to the 5' RACE reads, yields one record per CDR3 protein. The sample holds about 1.5 million distinct CDR3 sequences, less than 45% seen once. The specimen sequenced was blood. The receptors here all came from a woman between 18 and 30 years old in good health.

In this sample, this clonotype turned up a few times. This chain links TRBV7-9 with TRBJ2-5; maybe TRBD1 (6 bases). The CDR3 totals 16 residues. From germline, CDR1 is SEHNR and CDR2 FQNEAQ (reference sequence). The V gene lost 4 bases and the J gene lost 4 bases, with 19 bases spanning the gap. CDR3 region: CASSSNTQGNLETQYF. The CDR3 nucleotides are TGTGCCAGCAGCTCCAATACTCAGGGGAACCTAGAGACCCAGTACTTC.

This clonotype was observed a few times. V usage is TRBV4-1 and J usage is TRBJ1-5; TRBD1 is a possible D gene (6 bases). The CDR3 is 15 residues long. Between the trimmed V and J ends, which lost 1 base and 3 bases, there was a span of 10 bases. The germline V gene encodes CDR1 MGHRA and CDR2 YSYEKL. This CDR3 is CASSQAGQYNQPQHF. DNA of the CDR3: TGCGCCAGCAGCCAAGCTGGACAGTACAATCAGCCCCAGCATTTT.

The V call is TRBV5-6, the J call TRBJ1-1, with a possible D match to TRBD1 (5 bases). The CDR3 covers 14 residues. The germline gives CDR1 SGHDT, CDR2 YYEEEE. Trimming took 4 bases from V and 7 from J, leaving 17 bases between them. CDR3 sequence reads: CASSRDFGQYEAFF. The CDR3 region has the DNA TGTGCCAGCAGCCGGGACTTTGGGCAATATGAAGCTTTCTTT.

The chain couples TRBV2 to TRBJ2-1, with 10 bases identical to TRBD2. Per the germline V gene, CDR1 is SNHLY and CDR2 is FYNNEI. The J segment lost 9 bases and the V segment lost 3 bases, leaving 8 bases of the junction unmatched. The CDR3 contains 15 residues. This CDR3 reads CASSDLAGVGGEQFF. DNA for the CDR3: TGTGCCAGCAGTGATCTAGCGGGAGTAGGAGGTGAGCAGTTCTTC.

This clonotype was detected many times. The genes are TRBV27 and TRBJ2-7, with a weak D call TRBD2 (6 bases). This CDR3 comprises 14 residues. V was pared by 2 bases and J by 0 bases, with 8 bases between. Germline V gene lookup returns CDR1 MNHEY and CDR2 SMNVEV (reference sequence). CDR3 protein: CASSLAGTSYEQYF. Here the CDR3 DNA reads TGTGCCAGCAGTTTAGCGGGGACCTCCTACGAGCAGTACTTC.

This clonotype has just one count. The V call is TRBV6-5, the J call TRBJ1-1; D not certain. Trimming cost V 1 base and J 1 base, with 10 bases left between them. This CDR3 spans 15 amino acids. Germline assignment: CDR1 MNHEY and CDR2 SVGAGI. This CDR3 is CASSYFRAGNTEAFF. The CDR3 nucleotides are TGTGCCAGCAGTTACTTCCGGGCGGGGAACACTGAAGCTTTCTTT.

This clonotype was detected once. The rearrangement uses TRBV4-1 and TRBJ1-5, with D maybe TRBD1 (5 bases). Germline CDR1 and CDR2: MGHRA and YSYEKL. V dropped 6 bases and J dropped 3 bases, with 15 bases sitting between them. The CDR3 length is 15 residues. The CDR3 here is CASRLRVSNNQPQHF. The DNA of the CDR3 is TGCGCCAGCAGACTCAGGGTATCGAACAATCAGCCCCAGCATTTT.

The chain couples TRBV20-1 to TRBJ1-2; the D gene is possibly TRBD1 (6 bases). V lost 5 bases and J lost 3, with 13 bases in between. Germline CDR1 is DFQATT and CDR2 is SNEGSKA (reference sequence). The CDR3 length is 13 residues. The CDR3 region has the DNA TGCAGTGCTGCCCACAGGGTTGACTATGGCTACACCTTC. It translates to CSAAHRVDYGYTF.

This chain connects TRBV20-1 to TRBJ1-2; possible D gene TRBD1, 6 bases. CDR1 DFQATT and CDR2 SNEGSKA come from the germline V gene (reference sequence). There are 12 residues in the CDR3. The CDR3 loop is CSLRTEVYGYTF. DNA of the CDR3: TGCAGCCTTAGGACAGAGGTCTATGGCTACACCTTC.

This chain links TRBV28 with TRBJ2-1; D call uncertain. V lost 2 bases, J lost 3 bases, and 11 bases lay in between. CDR3 size: 15 residues. Germline V gene sequence: CDR1 MDHEN, CDR2 SYDVKM. For the CDR3, the DNA is TGTGCCAGCAGTTTAGGCCTGCCGGACTACAATGAGCAGTTCTTC. It translates to CASSLGLPDYNEQFF.

The chain is built from TRBV6-5 and TRBJ1-1, with D possibly being TRBD1 (5 bases). Germline CDR1 MNHEY, CDR2 SVGAGI. This CDR3 spans 14 amino acids. The ends were cut back, 4 bases at V and 5 bases at J, with 14 bases in the middle. CDR3 region: CASSFNQGGTEAFF. CDR3 nucleotide sequence: TGTGCCAGCAGTTTTAATCAGGGCGGTACTGAAGCTTTCTTT.

The gene calls are TRBV5-1 and TRBJ2-1, with D hard to call. The V gene's germline CDR1 is SGHRS and CDR2 YFSETQ. V lost 0 bases and J lost 0, with 10 bases in between. The CDR3 is made up of 16 amino acids. The CDR3 DNA follows: TGCGCCAGCAGCTTGGCCCAGAAATTCTCCTACAATGAGCAGTTCTTC. This encodes CASSLAQKFSYNEQFF.

This clonotype was detected a few times. This chain joins TRBV7-2 and TRBJ1-2, with TRBD1 identical over 9 bases. Unmatched junction bases numbered 8, after V lost 4 bases and J lost 2 bases. Germline loops: CDR1 SGHTA, CDR2 FQGNSA. The CDR3 covers 16 residues. This chain's CDR3 is CASSSLKQGANYGYTF. CDR3 bases: TGTGCCAGCAGCTCCCTAAAACAGGGGGCGAACTATGGCTACACCTTC.

V gene TRBV28 combines with J gene TRBJ2-5; 10 bases are shared with TRBD2. The CDR3 covers 16 residues. Looked up from germline, CDR1 is MDHEN and CDR2 is SYDVKM. The V gene end was trimmed by 5 bases and the J gene end by 1 base; junction bases not matched to a gene: 7. CDR3 nucleotides: TGTGCCAGCAGTCCCTTAGCGGGAGGTCTCCAAGAGACCCAGTACTTC. Its protein product is CASSPLAGGLQETQYF.

The chain combines TRBV20-1 with TRBJ1-3; D remains unclear. The length of the CDR3 is 17 residues. CDR1 DFQATT and CDR2 SNEGSKA come from the germline V gene (reference sequence). V was pared by 5 bases and J by 8 bases, with 28 bases between. Written as DNA, the CDR3 is TGCAGTGCTTTAAGGCCTCTAACGTCCTGGGGTGTCGACACCATATATTTT. Protein: CSALRPLTSWGVDTIYF.

The V and J genes are TRBV20-1 and TRBJ2-4, with D unclear. The J call may be incorrect, as the DNA end agrees better with TRBJ2-5. The CDR3 loop spans 13 amino acids. Per germline, CDR1 DFQATT and CDR2 SNEGSKA (reference sequence). CDR3 sequence reads: CSASHRNQETQYF. The CDR3, as DNA: TGCAGTGCTAGCCATAGGAACCAAGAGACCCAGTACTTC.

The table lists this clonotype with a few counts. The gene calls are TRBV20-1 and TRBJ1-1; D not certain. The CDR3 is 14 amino acids. Germline CDR1 reads DFQATT; CDR2 reads SNEGSKA (reference sequence). Trimming pared 1 base from V and 0 bases from J, leaving 9 bases between. Written as DNA, the CDR3 is TGCAGTGCTAGAGTTAGGACGCTGAACACTGAAGCTTTCTTT. Amino acid sequence: CSARVRTLNTEAFF.